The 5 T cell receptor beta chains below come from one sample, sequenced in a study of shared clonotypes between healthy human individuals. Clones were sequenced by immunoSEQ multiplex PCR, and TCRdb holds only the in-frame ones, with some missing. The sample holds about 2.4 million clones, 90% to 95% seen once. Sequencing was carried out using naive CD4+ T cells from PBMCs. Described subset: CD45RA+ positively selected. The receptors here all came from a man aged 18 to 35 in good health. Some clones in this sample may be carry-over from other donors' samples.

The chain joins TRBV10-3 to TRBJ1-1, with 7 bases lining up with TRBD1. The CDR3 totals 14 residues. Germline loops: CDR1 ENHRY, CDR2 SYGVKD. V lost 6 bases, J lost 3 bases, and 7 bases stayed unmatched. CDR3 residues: CAIRRADRDTEAFF. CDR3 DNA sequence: TGTGCCATCAGGAGGGCTGACAGGGACACTGAAGCTTTCTTT.

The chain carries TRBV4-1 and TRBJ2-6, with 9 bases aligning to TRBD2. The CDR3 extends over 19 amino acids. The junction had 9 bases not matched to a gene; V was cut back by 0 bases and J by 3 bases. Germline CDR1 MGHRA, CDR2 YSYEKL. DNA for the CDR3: TGCGCCAGCAGCCAAGATCATCTAGCGGGATGGGATGGGGCCAACGTCCTGACTTTC. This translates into CASSQDHLAGWDGANVLTF.

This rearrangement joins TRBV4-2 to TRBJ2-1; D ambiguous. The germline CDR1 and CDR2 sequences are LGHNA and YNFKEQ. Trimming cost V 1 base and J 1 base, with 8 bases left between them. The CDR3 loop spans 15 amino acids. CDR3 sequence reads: CASSQGAASYNEQFF. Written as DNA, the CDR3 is TGTGCCAGCAGCCAAGGGGCGGCATCCTACAATGAGCAGTTCTTC.

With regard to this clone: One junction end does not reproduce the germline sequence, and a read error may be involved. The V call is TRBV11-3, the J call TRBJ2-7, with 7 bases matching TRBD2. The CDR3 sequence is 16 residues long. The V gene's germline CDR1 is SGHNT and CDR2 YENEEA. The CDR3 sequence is CASSLGELADSYEQHF. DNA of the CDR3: TGTGCCAGCAGCTTAGGGGAGCTAGCGGACTCCTACGAGCAGCACTTC.

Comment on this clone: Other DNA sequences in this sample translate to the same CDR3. The CDR3 DNA follows: TGTGCCTGGAGTGTAAGGGGGGACCAGTACTTC. Translated: CAWSVRGDQYF. This rearrangement joins TRBV30 to TRBJ2-5, with D tentatively TRBD1 or TRBD2 (6 bases each). V was cut by 0 bases and J by 10 bases, with 9 bases left in between. Germline V gives CDR1 GTSNPN, CDR2 SVGIG (reference sequence). The CDR3 consists of 11 residues.